This T cell receptor (beta chain) was sequenced in a study of blood T cell repertoires in COVID-19. Data came from immunoSEQ multiplex PCR; TCRdb stores just in-frame clones and leaves some out. This sample has approximately 40,000 clones, with 91% found just once. Germline V gives CDR1 DFQATT, CDR2 SNEGSKA (reference sequence). The CDR3 is made up of 10 amino acids. V shed 7 bases and J shed 7 bases, with 10 bases lying between them. Specimen: peripheral blood. The chain recombines TRBV20-1 with TRBJ1-2; D might be TRBD1 (6 bases). This TCR derives from a woman of 80 years or more with acute or convalescent COVID-19. In DNA, the CDR3 is TGCAGTGTAGCAGGGGCTGGCTACACCTTC. It specifies CSVAGAGYTF.